This T cell receptor beta chain was captured in a study of cytotoxic CD8 clonotypes in ibrutinib-treated CLL. This CDR3 region has 14 residues. Trimming took 3 bases from V and 7 from J, leaving 14 bases between them. The germline V gene has CDR1 SGDLS and CDR2 YYNGEE. Measured with immunoSEQ multiplex PCR; TCRdb has only the in-frame clones, and not every one. The table has 130,000 to 150,000 clones, around 80% seen once; the top ten hold around 13%. As regards this clone: Its target is not known.

Study results and limitations: Under therapy, public clonotypes either contracted or stayed stable, and they were uncommon.

The origin of this receptor is a human donor with chronic lymphocytic leukemia. The V and J genes are TRBV9 and TRBJ2-1, with D perhaps TRBD1 or TRBD2 (5 bases each). The sequencing here drew on PBMCs, taken after 12 months of ibrutinib treatment. The CDR3 sequence is CASSDRSWGNEQFF. For the CDR3, the DNA is TGTGCCAGCAGCGATCGTAGTTGGGGGAATGAGCAGTTCTTC.